This TCR beta chain originates from a study of PD-L1 blockade in urothelial cancer. Time point given: peripheral blood 6 weeks after treatment start. The data were produced by immunoSEQ multiplex PCR, yet TCRdb's version contains in-frame clones alone and is incomplete. This sample has about 30,000 clones, with around 89% found just once. V shed 9 bases, J shed 1 base, and the junction held 6 bases outside the gene matches. The V gene's germline CDR1 is LNHDA and CDR2 SQIVND (reference sequence). This CDR3 spans 15 amino acids. The source is a man of 80 years or more with urothelial cancer. Sequenced material: PBMCs, taken around atezolizumab (anti-PD-L1) treatment. The V and J genes are TRBV19 and TRBJ2-6; 7 bases match TRBD2. CDR3 residues: CASGRSISGANVLTF. The CDR3, as DNA: TGTGCCAGCGGGAGGTCGATATCTGGGGCCAACGTCCTGACTTTC. Filled out from reference TRBV19 and TRBJ2-6, the complete variable domain reads DGGITQSPKYLFRKEGQNVTLSCEQNLNHDAMYWYRQDPGQGLRLIYYSQIVNDFQKGDIAEGYSVSREKKESFPLTVTSAQKNPTAFYLCASGRSISGANVLTFGAGSRLTVL.